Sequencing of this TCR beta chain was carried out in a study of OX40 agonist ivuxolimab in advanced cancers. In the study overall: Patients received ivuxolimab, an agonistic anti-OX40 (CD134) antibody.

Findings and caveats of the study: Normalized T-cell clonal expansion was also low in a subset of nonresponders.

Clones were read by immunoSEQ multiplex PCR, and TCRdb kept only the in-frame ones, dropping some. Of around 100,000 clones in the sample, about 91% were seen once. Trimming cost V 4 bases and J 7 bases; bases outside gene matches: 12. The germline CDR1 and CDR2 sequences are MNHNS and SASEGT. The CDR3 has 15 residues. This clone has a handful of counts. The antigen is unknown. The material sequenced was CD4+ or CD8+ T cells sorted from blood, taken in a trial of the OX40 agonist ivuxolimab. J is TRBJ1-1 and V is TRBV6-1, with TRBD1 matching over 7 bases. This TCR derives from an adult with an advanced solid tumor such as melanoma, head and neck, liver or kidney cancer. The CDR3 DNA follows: TGTGCCAGCAGTGTAGGACAACAGGGGTATGTTGAAGCTTTCTTT. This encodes CASSVGQQGYVEAFF.